These 31 T cell receptor beta chains were sequenced from one sample in a study of regulatory T cells in long-lasting Graves disease. Time point of the sample: newly diagnosed GD, antithyroid drugs for less than 3 months. There was RNA extracted from PBMCs, and the TCR library was made from it. Arm-PCR of CDR3 regions with iRepertoire HTBI primers generated TCR beta libraries. TCRdb reprocessed the multiplex PCR reads via MiXCR and lists one record per CDR3 protein. The sample has some 250,000 distinct CDR3 sequences; 20% are singletons. This material consisted of peripheral blood mononuclear cells (PBMCs), taken at new diagnosis, from a patient treated with antithyroid drugs. The receptors shown here come from a female donor with Graves disease.

Notes on this clonotype: This likely came from a read error, as a far larger clone is one base away. The chain recombines TRBV6-9 with TRBJ1-1; D call uncertain. CDR1 is MNHGY and CDR2 is SVAAGI in the germline V gene. This CDR3 has 14 residues. The V gene lost 5 bases and the J gene lost 4 bases, with 14 bases spanning the gap. The CDR3 bases are TGTGCCAGCAGTGATCGCCGGGCCGGCACTGAAGCTTTCTTT. Its protein product is CASSDRRAGTEAFF.

The gene calls are TRBV19 and TRBJ2-2, with TRBD1 identical over 7 bases. The V gene end was trimmed by 6 bases and the J gene end by 2 bases; junction bases not matched to a gene: 6. The CDR3 extends over 15 amino acids. From germline, CDR1 is LNHDA and CDR2 SQIVND (reference sequence). DNA of the CDR3: TGTGCCAGTAGACCTACAGGGGCCAACACCGGGGAGCTGTTTTTT. Protein product: CASRPTGANTGELFF.

The table lists this clonotype with many counts. The chain couples TRBV4-3 to TRBJ2-7; 7 bases fit TRBD2. The CDR3 has 18 residues. J lost 1 base, V lost 1 base, and 13 bases had no gene match. Germline lookup yields CDR1 LGHNA and CDR2 YSLEER. The CDR3 reads CASSQAPLTGAGSYEQYF. The CDR3 bases are TGCGCCAGCAGCCAAGCGCCGTTAACGGGAGCGGGATCCTACGAGCAGTACTTC.

This clonotype has at least ten counts. The chain has TRBV29-1 and TRBJ2-3, with D tentatively TRBD1 or TRBD2 (8 bases each). V was cut by 7 bases and J by 4 bases, with 24 bases left in between. The CDR3 is made up of 16 amino acids. Germline V gene data show CDR1 as SQVTM and CDR2 as ANQGSEA. The CDR3: CSAGGGSGGISDTQYF. The CDR3 bases are TGCAGCGCCGGGGGGGGCTCAGGGGGCATTTCAGATACGCAGTATTTT.

Comments on this clonotype: This may be a read error: a much more frequent sequence differs by one nucleotide. The chain is built from TRBV5-1 and TRBJ2-7, with D possibly matching TRBD1 (6 bases). The germline CDR1 and CDR2 sequences are SGHRS and YFSETQ. Trimming stripped 4 bases from V and 6 bases from J, with 20 bases between. The CDR3 runs 15 residues. CDR3 sequence (DNA): TGCGCCAGCAGCGTCGCCGGGACACGCTCGAGCGAGCAGTACTTC. It is translated as CASSVAGTRSSEQYF.

This clonotype was seen repeatedly, ten times or more. The genes are TRBV3-1 and TRBJ2-7; no definite D call. Trimming shortened V by 1 base and J by 2 bases, and 9 bases separated the two germline ends. Germline CDR1 LGHDT, CDR2 YNNKEL (reference sequence). This CDR3 contains 14 residues. This chain's CDR3 is CASSQVGGPYEQYF. The CDR3 DNA sequence: TGTGCCAGCAGCCAAGTTGGCGGACCCTACGAGCAGTACTTC.

The V and J genes are TRBV25-1 and TRBJ1-1; TRBD1 aligns across 7 bases. Germline loops: CDR1 MGHDK, CDR2 SYGVNS. The CDR3 is 17 amino acids. The trim removed 1 base at V and 4 bases at J, leaving 12 bases unmatched. The CDR3 reads CASSESPLTEGATEAFF. CDR3 nucleotide sequence: TGTGCCAGCAGTGAATCACCCCTTACCGAGGGGGCCACTGAAGCTTTCTTT.

This clonotype was found many times. The rearrangement joins TRBV11-2 to TRBJ2-7; no firm D call. The CDR3 runs to 11 residues. Trimming shortened V by 6 bases and J by 3 bases, and 6 bases separated the two germline ends. CDR1 and CDR2 from the germline V gene are SGHAT and FQNNGV. CDR3 nucleotides: TGTGCCAGCAGTTTGTTCTACGAGCAGTACTTC. This gives the protein CASSLFYEQYF. The full variable domain, in which reference TRBV11-2 and TRBJ2-7 provide the parts outside the CDR3, is EAGVAQSPRYKIIEKRQSVAFWCNPISGHATLYWYQQILGQGPKLLIQFQNNGVVDDSQLPKDRFSAERLKGVDSTLKIQPAKLEDSAVYLCASSLFYEQYFGPGTRLTVT.

This clonotype was seen a few times. The chain is built from TRBV19 and TRBJ2-2, with D possibly being TRBD2 (6 bases). Trimming cost V 4 bases and J 5 bases, with 17 bases left between them. Germline CDR1 and CDR2: LNHDA and SQIVND (reference sequence). The CDR3 extends over 16 amino acids. The CDR3 coding sequence is TGTGCCAGTAGTACTCTCCCAGGGCGGGGAACCGGGGAGCTGTTTTTT. Protein sequence: CASSTLPGRGTGELFF.

As concerns this clonotype: At one end, the junction sequence differs from germline, possibly due to a read error. The chain employs TRBV5-1 and TRBJ2-2; 10 bases line up with TRBD1. The germline CDR1 and CDR2 sequences are SGHRS and YFSETQ. The CDR3 runs 16 residues. Here the CDR3 DNA reads TGTGCCAGCAGCTCGACAGGGGGCTGGAACACCGGGGAGCTGTTTTTT. As protein: CASSSTGGWNTGELFF.

This clonotype has a count of ten or more. This rearrangement joins TRBV7-2 to TRBJ2-2, with 9 bases aligning to TRBD2. The CDR3 is 16 amino acids. V trimming: 2 bases; J trimming: 6 bases; junction bases outside the gene matches: 7. In germline, CDR1 is SGHTA, CDR2 FQGNSA. The CDR3 coding sequence is TGTGCCAGCAGCTTATCGCGGGGGGGCCTCCCCGGGGAGCTGTTTTTT. Its protein product is CASSLSRGGLPGELFF.

This clonotype was recorded many times. The CDR3 protein is CASSWTGYEQYF. In DNA form, the CDR3 reads TGTGCCAGCAGTTGGACTGGATACGAGCAGTACTTC. The chain carries TRBV6-2 or TRBV6-3 and TRBJ2-7; D may be TRBD2 (5 bases). The V gene's germline CDR1 is MNHEY and CDR2 SVGEGT. V lost 4 bases, J lost 4 bases, and 8 bases lay in between. The CDR3 is made up of 12 amino acids.

This clonotype has just one count. This could be a read error, since a much larger clone is one nucleotide away. The chain is built from TRBV7-9 and TRBJ1-2; D gene ambiguous. Germline V lookup: CDR1 SEHNR, CDR2 FQNEAQ (reference sequence). There are 13 residues in the CDR3. V was shortened by 5 bases and J by 6 bases, with 13 bases between the two germline ends. The CDR3 loop reads CASSLGFWDGYTF. The CDR3 nucleotides are TGTGCCAGCAGCCTGGGCTTTTGGGATGGCTACACCTTC.

In its sample, this clonotype was seen many times. This rearrangement joins TRBV9 to TRBJ2-2; D possibly corresponds to TRBD1 (5 bases). This CDR3 is 19 amino acids long. Germline V gene sequence: CDR1 SGDLS, CDR2 YYNGEE. V lost 4 bases and J lost 4, with 26 bases in between. DNA for the CDR3: TGTGCCAGCAGCCCCGCGTCTTTTAACTGGGGCCAGGGCACCGGGGAGCTGTTTTTT. Translating gives CASSPASFNWGQGTGELFF.

Turning to this clonotype: This sequence is one base from a far larger clone and is likely a read error. This chain uses TRBV9 with TRBJ2-6, with D uncertain. Germline values: CDR1 SGDLS, CDR2 YYNGEE. V was pared by 6 bases and J by 2 bases, with 6 bases between. This CDR3 spans 13 amino acids. The CDR3 here is CASNHAGANVLTF. CDR3 nucleotides: TGTGCCAGCAACCATGCTGGGGCCAACGTCCTGACTTTC.

V and J are TRBV2 and TRBJ1-4; no firm D call. The V gene's germline CDR1 is SNHLY and CDR2 FYNNEI. This CDR3 has 17 amino acids. The V end was cut by 6 bases, the J end by 3 bases, with 20 bases between. CDR3 loop: CASSQDRLGVANEKLFF. The CDR3 bases are TGTGCCAGCAGCCAAGATCGTCTGGGAGTCGCTAATGAAAAACTGTTTTTT.

This chain joins TRBV7-9 and TRBJ2-7; 7 nucleotides agree with TRBD1. The CDR3 runs to 14 residues. Germline-derived CDR1 and CDR2 are SEHNR and FQNEAQ (reference sequence). Trimming at V came to 4 bases and at J to 4 bases, leaving 7 bases not matched to a gene. CDR3 protein: CASSSTTGHYEQYF. In nucleotides, the CDR3 is TGTGCCAGCAGCTCTACGACAGGGCATTACGAGCAGTACTTC. The variable domain in full, with the rest retrieved from reference TRBV7-9 and TRBJ2-7, is DTGVSQNPRHKITKRGQNVTFRCDPISEHNRLYWYRQTLGQGPEFLTYFQNEAQLEKSRLLSDRFSAERPKGSFSTLEIQRTEQGDSAMYLCASSSTTGHYEQYFGPGTRLTVT.

This clonotype has a count of ten or more. This chain links TRBV12-3 or TRBV12-4 with TRBJ2-1, with 13 bases that match TRBD2. There are 17 residues in the CDR3. V was clipped by 5 bases and J by 8 bases; unmatched bases: 12. The CDR3 reads CASSPTGLAGVRDEQFF. CDR3 bases: TGTGCCAGCAGTCCCACTGGACTAGCGGGAGTACGGGATGAGCAGTTCTTC.

This clonotype has ten or more counts. The V call is TRBV3-1, the J call TRBJ2-1, with a tentative D call TRBD1 (6 bases). Germline V lookup: CDR1 LGHDT, CDR2 YNNKEL (reference sequence). The CDR3 has 16 amino acids. Trimming stripped 8 bases from V and 6 bases from J, with 23 bases between. The CDR3 DNA sequence: TGTGCCAGCCGGGGAAGGGGGACCAGTCACTCCAATGAGCAGTTCTTC. Encoded protein: CASRGRGTSHSNEQFF.

This clonotype was found many times. The CDR3 region is CASSQGPAGTVLLNTEAFF. The CDR3 nucleotides are TGTGCCAGCTCCCAAGGGCCCGCCGGGACAGTACTTTTGAACACTGAAGCTTTCTTT. The gene calls are TRBV5-6 and TRBJ1-1; 7 nucleotides match TRBD1. CDR1 and CDR2 from the germline V gene are SGHDT and YYEEEE. The V gene end was trimmed by 7 bases and the J gene end by 0 bases; junction bases not matched to a gene: 21. This CDR3 spans 19 amino acids.

The table lists this clonotype with a few counts. A much larger clone lies one base from this, so it may be a read error. The chain carries TRBV11-3 and TRBJ2-7; TRBD2 might be the D (6 bases). V lost 5 bases and J 2 bases, leaving 10 bases between the germline ends. Germline V lookup: CDR1 SGHNT, CDR2 YENEEA. The CDR3 sequence is 13 residues long. The CDR3 bases are TGTGCCAGCAGCATGGAGGGTACCTACGAGCAGTACTTC. Amino acid sequence: CASSMEGTYEQYF. Complete variable domain (other parts from reference TRBV11-3 and TRBJ2-7): EAGVVQSPRYKIIEKKQPVAFWCNPISGHNTLYWYLQNLGQGPELLIRYENEEAVDDSQLPKDRFSAERLKGVDSTLKIQPAELGDSAVYLCASSMEGTYEQYFGPGTRLTVT.

This clonotype was counted between two and nine times. The V call is TRBV19, the J call TRBJ1-4; D perhaps matches TRBD1 (5 bases). Trimming took 6 bases from V and 4 from J, leaving 12 bases between them. Germline V gene sequence: CDR1 LNHDA, CDR2 SQIVND (reference sequence). This CDR3 has 14 residues. The CDR3 nucleotides read TGTGCCAGTAGGGGGGACGTCGGTAATGAAAAACTGTTTTTT. Protein product: CASRGDVGNEKLFF.

This clonotype has just a few counts. The V gene is TRBV5-6, the J gene TRBJ1-1; maybe TRBD1 (6 bases). Trimming took off 5 bases at V and 0 bases at J, with 14 bases between the two ends. The CDR3 sequence is 15 residues long. Germline-derived CDR1 and CDR2 are SGHDT and YYEEEE. The CDR3 protein is CASSSTDSMNTEAFF. CDR3 coding DNA: TGTGCCAGCAGTTCCACGGACAGCATGAACACTGAAGCTTTCTTT.

This clonotype was picked up many times. This rearrangement joins TRBV25-1 to TRBJ2-3; no clear D gene. Germline CDR1 reads MGHDK; CDR2 reads SYGVNS. The CDR3 length is 17 residues. Deletions cut 1 base from V and 3 bases from J, with 17 bases between. CDR3 loop: CASSESGFKSWTDTQYF. The CDR3 DNA follows: TGTGCCAGCAGTGAATCGGGTTTCAAGTCTTGGACAGATACGCAGTATTTT. Using reference TRBV25-1 and TRBJ2-3 for the parts outside the CDR3, the full variable domain is EADIYQTPRYLVIGTGKKITLECSQTMGHDKMYWYQQDPGMELHLIHYSYGVNSTEKGDLSSESTVSRIRTEHFPLTLESARPSHTSQYLCASSESGFKSWTDTQYFGPGTRLTVL.

The CDR3, as DNA: TGTGCCAGCATTCGGTCAAACCAGGTGAACACTGAAGCTTTCTTT. Encoded protein: CASIRSNQVNTEAFF. J is TRBJ1-1 and V is TRBV7-9; the D is unclear. V lost 7 bases, J lost 0 bases, and 15 bases lay in between. The germline gives CDR1 SEHNR, CDR2 FQNEAQ (reference sequence). CDR3 length: 15 residues.

The chain links TRBV25-1 to TRBJ2-3; D is ambiguous. Between the trimmed V and J ends, which lost 9 bases and 8 bases, there was a span of 15 bases. CDR1 MGHDK and CDR2 SYGVNS come from the germline V gene. The CDR3 has 12 amino acids. CDR3 coding DNA: TGTGCCAGTTCCCTACCAAGAGGTACGCAGTATTTT. Translation gives CASSLPRGTQYF.

Many counts were recorded for this clonotype. The chain links TRBV20-1 to TRBJ2-2, with TRBD2 identical over 11 bases. Germline CDR1 reads DFQATT; CDR2 reads SNEGSKA (reference sequence). This CDR3 has 14 residues. With 5 bases clipped from V and 6 bases from J, the junction kept 5 bases outside the gene matches. The DNA for the CDR3 is TGCAGTGCTGCCCTAGCGGGAGGTTCCGGGGAGCTGTTTTTT. This translates into CSAALAGGSGELFF.

The sample holds many counts of this clonotype. V gene TRBV20-1 combines with J gene TRBJ1-4; 8 bases fit TRBD1. This CDR3 comprises 13 residues. CDR1 and CDR2 (germline): DFQATT, SNEGSKA (reference sequence). Losses at the gene ends were 6 bases for V and 5 bases for J; bases not matched to a gene: 5. The chain's CDR3 is CSALTGVNEKLFF. The DNA of the CDR3 is TGCAGTGCGCTGACAGGGGTGAATGAAAAACTGTTTTTT.

On this clonotype itself: A read error is possible here, since a much larger clone lies one base away. CDR3 sequence: CASSVKRDKVSHF. CDR3 coding DNA: TGTGCCAGCAGTGTAAAGCGAGACAAGGTGTCCCATTTT. The V gene is TRBV6-2 or TRBV6-3, the J gene TRBJ1-5; D ambiguous. Trimming pared 5 bases from V and 16 bases from J, leaving 21 bases between. Germline values: CDR1 MNHEY, CDR2 SVGEGT. The CDR3 spans 13 residues.

This clonotype came up many times. V is TRBV2 and J is TRBJ1-5, with D hard to call. Germline CDR1 and CDR2: SNHLY and FYNNEI. The CDR3 length is 14 residues. V lost 8 bases, J lost 0 bases, and 11 bases lay in between. CDR3 amino acids: CASGREFSNQPQHF. Written as DNA, the CDR3 is TGTGCCAGCGGACGGGAGTTTAGCAATCAGCCCCAGCATTTT.

The chain uses TRBV7-2 and TRBJ2-5; 12 nucleotides align to TRBD2. Germline CDR1 SGHTA, CDR2 FQGNSA. Trimming took 4 bases from V and 2 from J; bases not matched to a gene: 5. The CDR3 totals 16 residues. For the CDR3, the DNA is TGTGCCAGCAGCTCCAAAACTAGCGGGGGGCAAGAGACCCAGTACTTC. Its protein product is CASSSKTSGGQETQYF.